The 28 T cell receptor beta chains listed next were all sequenced from one sample in a study of T cell responses to AZD1222 COVID-19 vaccine. Only in-frame clones appear in the TCRdb table, and some are missing; sequencing was by immunoSEQ multiplex PCR. The sample lists 80,000 to 95,000 clones, approximately 90% occurring once. The sequencing used peripheral blood, collected on day 0 of MenACWY control vaccination. The receptors originated from an adult in good health.

This clone has only one observation. The chain has TRBV6-4 and TRBJ2-3; D is unclear. This CDR3 region has 15 residues. Trimming cost V 2 bases and J 5 bases, with 14 bases left between them. Germline values: CDR1 MRHNA, CDR2 SNTAGT. The CDR3 nucleotides read TGTGCCAGCAGTGACGTGGGCGGAGAGAAAGATACGCAGTATTTT. Protein product: CASSDVGGEKDTQYF.

The chain couples TRBV24-1 to TRBJ2-1, with TRBD2 matching over 7 bases. The CDR3 covers 12 residues. Germline loops: CDR1 KGHDR, CDR2 SFDVKD. With 12 bases clipped from V and 9 bases from J, the junction kept 10 bases outside the gene matches. CDR3 protein: CASSRGGPEQFF. CDR3 DNA: TGTGCCTCCTCTCGGGGAGGGCCTGAGCAGTTCTTC.

The CDR3 sequence: CASSPPLANEQFF. The CDR3 bases are TGTGCCAGCAGTCCGCCACTAGCGAATGAGCAGTTCTTC. The chain carries TRBV28 and TRBJ2-1; 7 bases line up with TRBD2. CDR3 size: 13 residues. Germline CDR1 is MDHEN and CDR2 is SYDVKM. V gave up 5 bases and J gave up 7 bases; unmatched junction bases: 5.

The V call is TRBV29-1, the J call TRBJ1-1; 7 positions agree with TRBD1. The length of the CDR3 is 13 residues. Germline V lookup: CDR1 SQVTM, CDR2 ANQGSEA. Trimming cost V 5 bases and J 5 bases; bases outside gene matches: 8. The CDR3 nucleotides read TGCAGCGTTTACCAGGGGGGATGGACTGAAGCTTTCTTT. It translates to CSVYQGGWTEAFF.

The chain has TRBV7-6 and TRBJ2-7; 8 bases agree with TRBD1. The CDR3 is 19 amino acids. Losses at the gene ends were 6 bases for V and 6 bases for J; bases not matched to a gene: 25. In germline, CDR1 is SGHVS, CDR2 FNYEAQ. CDR3 sequence reads: CASSSVYPSTGAGLGEQYF. The CDR3 bases are TGTGCCAGCAGTTCCGTTTATCCTTCGACAGGGGCCGGGCTTGGCGAGCAGTACTTC.

This sequence joins TRBV12-5 and TRBJ1-2; D might be TRBD1 (5 bases). This CDR3 is 12 amino acids long. From germline, CDR1 is LGHNT and CDR2 FRNRAP. Trimming pared 6 bases from V and 8 bases from J, leaving 13 bases between. This chain's CDR3 is CASGRQGYGYTF. CDR3 nucleotide sequence: TGTGCTAGTGGACGCCAGGGATACGGCTACACCTTC. Drawing the rest from reference TRBV12-5 and TRBJ1-2, the complete variable domain is DARVTQTPRHKVTEMGQEVTMRCQPILGHNTVFWYRQTMMQGLELLAYFRNRAPLDDSGMPKDRFSAEMPDATLATLKIQPSEPRDSAVYFCASGRQGYGYTFGSGTRLTVV.

The CDR3: CASSYSGGSTDTQYF. Here the CDR3 DNA reads TGTGCCAGCAGTTACTCGGGGGGGAGCACAGATACGCAGTATTTT. The chain carries TRBV6-5 and TRBJ2-3; 7 nucleotides match TRBD2. The CDR3 runs to 15 residues. From germline, CDR1 is MNHEY and CDR2 SVGAGI. V dropped 0 bases and J dropped 0; count of bases not matched to a gene: 0.

As DNA, the CDR3 is TGTGCCAGCAGCTTGGGGGTCCTTGCAGATACGCAGTATTTT. It yields the protein CASSLGVLADTQYF. V is TRBV5-6 and J is TRBJ2-3; unclear D gene. V lost 0 bases and J 4 bases, leaving 9 bases between the germline ends. CDR1 is SGHDT, CDR2 YYEEEE, per germline. The CDR3 is 14 residues long.

J is TRBJ2-5 and V is TRBV19; 7 bases line up with TRBD1. The CDR3 is 14 residues long. The trim removed 4 bases at V and 2 bases at J, leaving 4 bases unmatched. Germline loops: CDR1 LNHDA, CDR2 SQIVND (reference sequence). In nucleotides, the CDR3 is TGTGCCAGTAGTACCTTGGGACAGCAAGAGACCCAGTACTTC. Protein: CASSTLGQQETQYF.

This clone was counted between two and nine times. The V and J genes are TRBV24-1 and TRBJ1-5, with D unresolved. CDR1 KGHDR and CDR2 SFDVKD come from the germline V gene. Deletions cut 5 bases from V and 0 bases from J, with 4 bases between. This CDR3 contains 13 residues. The CDR3 spells CATSGVSNQPQHF. The CDR3 region has the DNA TGTGCCACCAGTGGTGTTAGCAATCAGCCCCAGCATTTT.

The J gene is TRBJ1-3, the V gene TRBV28; 8 bases are shared with TRBD1. In germline, CDR1 is MDHEN, CDR2 SYDVKM. Trimming at V came to 8 bases and at J to 5 bases, leaving 8 bases not matched to a gene. The CDR3 contains 14 residues. The CDR3 protein is CASVGQDLRNTIYF. CDR3 sequence (DNA): TGTGCCAGCGTGGGACAGGACCTGAGAAACACCATATATTTT.

V gene TRBV28 combines with J gene TRBJ2-7, with 13 nucleotides matching TRBD2. J gave up 5 bases and V 4 bases, and 8 bases lay outside the gene matches. The CDR3 has 16 amino acids. Germline-derived CDR1 and CDR2 are MDHEN and SYDVKM. This chain's CDR3 is CASSWTSGSLKDEQYF. CDR3 coding DNA: TGTGCCAGCAGTTGGACTAGCGGGAGTTTAAAGGACGAGCAGTACTTC.

The rearrangement links TRBV30 to TRBJ2-5; D may correspond to TRBD1 or TRBD2 (5 bases each). Germline V gene data show CDR1 as GTSNPN and CDR2 as SVGIG (reference sequence). V gave up 2 bases and J gave up 5 bases, with 9 bases separating them. The CDR3 has 12 residues. This CDR3 is CAWSLGVETQYF. CDR3 in DNA: TGTGCCTGGAGTTTGGGGGTGGAGACCCAGTACTTC. The full variable domain, its missing parts supplied by reference TRBV30 and TRBJ2-5, is SQTIHQWPATLVQPVGSPLSLECTVEGTSNPNLYWYRQAAGRGLQLLFYSVGIGQISSEVPQNLSASRPQDRQFILSSKKLLLSDSGFYLCAWSLGVETQYFGPGTRLLVL.

This chain links TRBV19 with TRBJ2-3; TRBD2 is a possible D gene (5 bases). The ends were cut back, 5 bases at V and 3 bases at J, with 15 bases in the middle. The length of the CDR3 is 15 residues. The V gene's germline CDR1 is LNHDA and CDR2 SQIVND (reference sequence). CDR3 loop: CASSPAVRGTDTQYF. The DNA of the CDR3 is TGTGCCAGTAGTCCCGCCGTAAGAGGGACAGATACGCAGTATTTT.

The chain recombines TRBV27 with TRBJ1-1; possible D gene TRBD1, 5 bases. The CDR3 has 17 amino acids. With 1 base removed from V and 1 base from J, the gap between germline ends came to 16 bases. CDR1 and CDR2 from the germline V gene are MNHEY and SMNVEV (reference sequence). The CDR3 coding sequence is TGTGCCAGCAGTTTATTGGGAAGGGCAGGGTGGAACACTGAAGCTTTCTTT. Residues: CASSLLGRAGWNTEAFF.

V is TRBV9 and J is TRBJ2-1; D ambiguous. CDR3 length equals 13 residues. Trimming cost V 3 bases and J 14 bases, with 18 bases left between them. In germline, CDR1 is SGDLS, CDR2 YYNGEE. The CDR3 protein is CASSDSRGKEEFF. The CDR3 DNA reads as TGTGCCAGCAGCGATTCAAGAGGAAAAGAGGAGTTCTTC.

The rearrangement links TRBV7-2 to TRBJ2-3, with 10 bases matching TRBD2. J was trimmed by 4 bases and V by 1 base; bases with no gene match: 5. Germline V gives CDR1 SGHTA, CDR2 FQGNSA. This CDR3 is built from 16 residues. The CDR3 DNA reads as TGTGCCAGCAGCTTAGGGGCTAGCGGGGGTTCAGATACGCAGTATTTT. Protein: CASSLGASGGSDTQYF.

This clone was detected a few times. The chain uses TRBV30 and TRBJ1-1; tentative D call: TRBD1 (6 bases). The germline gives CDR1 GTSNPN, CDR2 SVGIG (reference sequence). The CDR3 extends over 13 amino acids. The V and J ends lost 2 bases and 4 bases respectively, with 11 bases between them. CDR3 amino acids: CAWSPTGTTEAFF. DNA of the CDR3: TGTGCCTGGAGTCCTACAGGGACCACTGAAGCTTTCTTT. The full variable domain, rest sourced from reference TRBV30 and TRBJ1-1, is SQTIHQWPATLVQPVGSPLSLECTVEGTSNPNLYWYRQAAGRGLQLLFYSVGIGQISSEVPQNLSASRPQDRQFILSSKKLLLSDSGFYLCAWSPTGTTEAFFGQGTRLTVV.

The chain recombines TRBV6-5 with TRBJ2-7; D is unclear. The V gene's germline CDR1 is MNHEY and CDR2 SVGAGI. The CDR3 has 14 amino acids. V was shortened by 2 bases and J by 0 bases, with 8 bases between the two germline ends. The CDR3 loop reads CASSYRRISYEQYF. The CDR3 nucleotides are TGTGCCAGCAGTTACCGGCGGATCTCCTACGAGCAGTACTTC.

The J gene is TRBJ2-2, the V gene TRBV4-3; D is perhaps TRBD2 (6 bases). This CDR3 is 19 amino acids long. V gave up 2 bases and J gave up 0 bases, with 19 bases separating them. CDR1 LGHNA and CDR2 YSLEER come from the germline V gene. The CDR3 spells CASSQSPTGTQANTGELFF. In DNA form, the CDR3 reads TGCGCCAGCAGCCAATCCCCTACCGGGACTCAAGCGAACACCGGGGAGCTGTTTTTT.

This clone showed up just once. This sequence joins TRBV7-9 and TRBJ1-5; no reliable D call. CDR3 length: 13 residues. The V gene's germline CDR1 is SEHNR and CDR2 FQNEAQ (reference sequence). V was trimmed by 4 bases and J by 5 bases, leaving 9 bases between them. The DNA of the CDR3 is TGTGCCAGCAGCTCGGGCCCTTATCAGCCCCAGCATTTT. Translating gives CASSSGPYQPQHF.

J is TRBJ1-1 and V is TRBV29-1; a possible D gene is TRBD1 (6 bases). This CDR3 comprises 11 residues. The germline CDR1 and CDR2 sequences are SQVTM and ANQGSEA. V was clipped by 5 bases and J by 3 bases, with 7 bases between them. The CDR3 DNA reads as TGCAGCGTTAACAGGGACACTGAAGCTTTCTTT. Protein sequence: CSVNRDTEAFF.

The chain joins TRBV27 to TRBJ1-2, with D uncertain. This CDR3 has 13 amino acids. V gave up 6 bases and J gave up 0 bases, with 8 bases separating them. The germline V gene has CDR1 MNHEY and CDR2 SMNVEV (reference sequence). The CDR3 loop is CASSKQPNYGYTF. CDR3 sequence (DNA): TGTGCCAGCAGCAAACAGCCTAACTATGGCTACACCTTC.

This clone was found a few times. The chain recombines TRBV19 with TRBJ1-1; tentative D call: TRBD1 (6 bases). Germline V gives CDR1 LNHDA, CDR2 SQIVND (reference sequence). V gave up 3 bases and J gave up 2 bases, with 13 bases separating them. This CDR3 has 15 amino acids. The CDR3 nucleotides read TGTGCCAGTAGTATCGGCAGGACAGAAAACACTGAAGCTTTCTTT. Protein sequence: CASSIGRTENTEAFF. The full variable domain, in which reference TRBV19 and TRBJ1-1 provide the parts outside the CDR3, is DGGITQSPKYLFRKEGQNVTLSCEQNLNHDAMYWYRQDPGQGLRLIYYSQIVNDFQKGDIAEGYSVSREKKESFPLTVTSAQKNPTAFYLCASSIGRTENTEAFFGQGTRLTVV.

V and J are TRBV24-1 and TRBJ1-4, with D possibly being TRBD1 (6 bases). CDR3 size: 13 residues. CDR1 is KGHDR, CDR2 SFDVKD, per germline. V dropped 0 bases and J dropped 8 bases, with 6 bases sitting between them. The CDR3 spells CATSDLQGEKLFF. The CDR3 DNA sequence: TGTGCCACCAGTGATTTGCAGGGGGAAAAACTGTTTTTT.

This sequence joins TRBV6-2 or TRBV6-3 and TRBJ2-3, with TRBD2 matching over 10 bases. Looked up from germline, CDR1 is MNHEY and CDR2 is SVGEGT. J lost 2 bases, V lost 5 bases, and 4 bases had no gene match. The CDR3 runs to 15 residues. Here the CDR3 reads CASSPGLAFTDTQYF. CDR3 DNA: TGTGCCAGCAGTCCGGGACTAGCGTTCACAGATACGCAGTATTTT.

This clone was observed once. The rearrangement uses TRBV11-3 and TRBJ2-1, with 10 bases aligning to TRBD2. Germline CDR1 reads SGHNT; CDR2 reads YENEEA. Trimming took 5 bases from V and 8 from J; bases not matched to a gene: 12. The CDR3 has 16 amino acids. The CDR3 coding sequence is TGTGCCAGCAGCCAAAGGGCAGCGGGAGGGGTACATGAGCAGTTCTTC. Encoded protein: CASSQRAAGGVHEQFF.

This rearrangement joins TRBV11-2 to TRBJ2-1, with 7 bases that match TRBD2. After removal of 5 bases from V and 1 base from J, the junction contained 11 bases not matched to a gene. Germline assignment: CDR1 SGHAT and CDR2 FQNNGV. This CDR3 spans 17 amino acids. DNA of the CDR3: TGTGCCAGCAGCCTACGGACGTCTAGCGGATCCTACAATGAGCAGTTCTTC. Translating it yields CASSLRTSSGSYNEQFF.